These 24 T cell receptor beta chains share one sample of origin, sequenced in a study of Graves' ophthalmopathy and Graves' hyperthyroidism. RNA transcripts were the template, and TCR beta CDR3 regions were amplified from them. HTBI primers were employed in first-round RT-PCR, then a second-round multiplex PCR followed. TCRdb itself ran the multiplex PCR reads through MiXCR, one entry per CDR3 protein. Among more than 300,000 distinct CDR3 sequences listed, approximately 15% were seen once. Sequenced material: peripheral blood. These receptors came from a woman under 30 with stable Graves' hyperthyroidism.

The chain links TRBV6-1 to TRBJ2-6; D is uncertain. V was shortened by 11 bases and J by 4 bases, with 12 bases between the two germline ends. From germline, CDR1 is MNHNS and CDR2 SASEGT. The CDR3 spans 13 residues. CDR3 DNA: TGTGCCGCCTTGGGTTTCGGGGCCAACGTCCTGACTTTC. This codes for CAALGFGANVLTF.

CDR3 protein: CASSPGPGKETQYF. CDR3 sequence (DNA): TGTGCCAGCAGTCCGGGGCCGGGCAAAGAGACCCAGTACTTC. The chain combines TRBV6-2 or TRBV6-3 with TRBJ2-5, with D perhaps TRBD1 or TRBD2 (5 bases each). The CDR3 is 14 residues long. The V end lost 5 bases, the J end lost 3 bases, and 13 bases lay between the germline ends. Germline V gene lookup returns CDR1 MNHEY and CDR2 SVGEGT.

The chain has TRBV6-1 and TRBJ1-2, with 8 bases that match TRBD1. The germline V gene has CDR1 MNHNS and CDR2 SASEGT. Germline trimming cut 7 bases from V and 11 bases from J; bases unmatched to any gene: 6. The CDR3 is 11 residues long. The CDR3 DNA is TGTGCCAGCATAACAGGGGGAGGTTACACCTTC. Protein sequence: CASITGGGYTF.

V and J are TRBV20-1 and TRBJ2-7; 7 bases agree with TRBD2. CDR1 and CDR2 from the germline V gene are DFQATT and SNEGSKA (reference sequence). Trimming at V came to 0 bases and at J to 3 bases, leaving 8 bases not matched to a gene. The CDR3 has 15 amino acids. The CDR3 reads CSARDHQRGNYEQYF. The CDR3 DNA sequence: TGCAGTGCTAGAGATCACCAGCGGGGCAACTACGAGCAGTACTTC.

This clonotype has at least ten counts. The chain employs TRBV20-1 and TRBJ2-7; D remains ambiguous. CDR3 length equals 16 residues. V gave up 3 bases and J gave up 0 bases, with 18 bases separating them. Germline CDR1 DFQATT, CDR2 SNEGSKA (reference sequence). Here the CDR3 reads CSARVPGRISSYEQYF. For the CDR3, the DNA is TGCAGTGCTAGGGTCCCCGGACGGATCAGCTCCTACGAGCAGTACTTC.

This clonotype was seen many times. This may be a read error, as it is one base from a much larger clone. The rearrangement uses TRBV7-8 and TRBJ1-5, with TRBD1 matching 7 bases. This CDR3 is built from 14 residues. V lost 1 base, J lost 8 bases, and 5 bases stayed unmatched. Germline CDR1 reads SGHVS; CDR2 reads FQNEAQ. CDR3 loop: CASSLGQGTKPQHF. The CDR3 region has the DNA TGTGCCAGCAGCTTAGGACAGGGTACGAAGCCCCAGCATTTT.

V and J are TRBV6-5 and TRBJ1-6; unclear D gene. Trimming left V 1 base short and J 7 bases short, with 8 bases between. CDR1 MNHEY and CDR2 SVGAGI come from the germline V gene. The CDR3 contains 14 residues. CDR3 loop: CASSYYSVNSPLHF. The CDR3 coding sequence is TGTGCCAGCAGTTACTATTCGGTGAATTCACCCCTCCACTTT.

This chain connects TRBV4-1 to TRBJ1-6; unclear D gene. CDR1 MGHRA and CDR2 YSYEKL come from the germline V gene. The CDR3 runs to 18 residues. Trimming removed 1 base from V and 0 bases from J, with 13 bases in between. The CDR3 protein is CASSQVAFRSSYNSPLHF. The CDR3 DNA reads TGCGCCAGCAGCCAAGTAGCCTTCAGGAGCTCCTATAATTCACCCCTCCACTTT.

This clonotype was found many times. The rearrangement uses TRBV6-1 and TRBJ2-3; 7 nucleotides match TRBD2. The V and J ends lost 10 bases and 8 bases, in that order; junction bases with no gene match: 12. Germline lookup yields CDR1 MNHNS and CDR2 SASEGT. The CDR3 is made up of 13 amino acids. The CDR3 loop reads CATLYRLAGTQYF. The CDR3 nucleotides are TGTGCCACTCTCTACCGACTAGCTGGTACGCAGTATTTT.

Concerning this clonotype: At one end the junction does not follow the germline gene, possibly because of a read error. The chain links TRBV7-8 to TRBJ2-2; TRBD1 or TRBD2 may be the D gene (5 bases each). The CDR3 is 13 amino acids. Germline V gene lookup returns CDR1 SGHVS and CDR2 FQNEAQ. As DNA, the CDR3 is TGTGCCAGCAGCCCTAACAGGCCCGGGGAGCTGCTTTTT. Encoded protein: CASSPNRPGELLF. Full variable domain (outside the CDR3, taken from reference TRBV7-8 and TRBJ2-2): GAGVSQSPRYKVAKRGQDVALRCDPISGHVSLFWYQQALGQGPEFLTYFQNEAQLDKSGLPSDRFFAERPEGSVSTLKIQRTQQEDSAVYLCASSPNRPGELLFGEGSRLTVL.

In this sample, this clonotype turned up many times. The chain employs TRBV6-1 and TRBJ2-3; TRBD1 agrees at 7 bases. CDR1 is MNHNS and CDR2 is SASEGT in the germline V gene. This CDR3 is 14 amino acids long. The V segment lost 5 bases and the J segment 6 bases; nucleotides outside the gene matches: 8. The CDR3 bases are TGTGCCAGCAGTCTTAGACAGGGTCCTGATACGCAGTATTTT. Translated, it gives CASSLRQGPDTQYF.

This clonotype was picked up many times. The V gene is TRBV20-1, the J gene TRBJ1-5, with D perhaps matching TRBD1 (6 bases). The V and J ends lost 4 bases and 0 bases respectively, with 10 bases between them. The CDR3 covers 14 residues. CDR1 is DFQATT, CDR2 SNEGSKA, per germline (reference sequence). The CDR3 sequence: CSATRTASNQPQHF. The CDR3 coding sequence is TGCAGTGCTACCAGGACAGCTAGCAATCAGCCCCAGCATTTT.

This clonotype was picked up many times. The CDR3 protein is CASSLDRTYGYTF. CDR3 sequence (DNA): TGTGCCAGCAGCTTGGACAGGACCTATGGCTACACCTTC. This chain joins TRBV11-3 and TRBJ1-2; 7 nucleotides align to TRBD1. CDR1 and CDR2 from the germline V gene are SGHNT and YENEEA. The trim removed 3 bases at V and 4 bases at J, leaving 2 bases unmatched. This CDR3 spans 13 amino acids.

This clonotype was counted between two and nine times. This may be a read error: a much more frequent sequence differs by one nucleotide. J is TRBJ2-7 and V is TRBV4-1, with D perhaps matching TRBD2 (5 bases). CDR3 length: 16 residues. Germline CDR1 is MGHRA and CDR2 is YSYEKL. The germline V and J ends were trimmed by 1 base and 0 bases, with 13 bases remaining between them. The CDR3 loop is CASSQVWVGGSYEQYF. As DNA, the CDR3 is TGCGCCAGCAGCCAAGTGTGGGTAGGAGGCTCCTACGAGCAGTACTTC.

This clonotype was found a few times. The chain uses TRBV14 and TRBJ1-2; D remains unclear. Trimming pared 2 bases from V and 3 bases from J, leaving 7 bases between. Germline CDR1 and CDR2: SGHDN and FVKESK. The CDR3 has 13 residues. CDR3 sequence reads: CASSQFADYGYTF. The DNA for the CDR3 is TGTGCCAGCAGCCAATTTGCGGACTATGGCTACACCTTC. Using reference TRBV14 and TRBJ1-2 for the parts outside the CDR3, the full variable domain is EAGVTQFPSHSVIEKGQTVTLRCDPISGHDNLYWYRRVMGKEIKFLLHFVKESKQDESGMPNNRFLAERTGGTYSTLKVQPAELEDSGVYFCASSQFADYGYTFGSGTRLTVV.

The V call is TRBV7-8, the J call TRBJ2-5; 8 nucleotides agree with TRBD1. Germline V gives CDR1 SGHVS, CDR2 FQNEAQ. J gave up 5 bases and V 5 bases, and 10 bases lay outside the gene matches. This CDR3 contains 15 residues. DNA of the CDR3: TGTGCCAGCAGCCCAGACAGGGGTCGGGGGGAGACCCAGTACTTC. It translates to CASSPDRGRGETQYF. The full variable domain, rest sourced from reference TRBV7-8 and TRBJ2-5, is GAGVSQSPRYKVAKRGQDVALRCDPISGHVSLFWYQQALGQGPEFLTYFQNEAQLDKSGLPSDRFFAERPEGSVSTLKIQRTQQEDSAVYLCASSPDRGRGETQYFGPGTRLLVL.

This clonotype was observed many times. The J gene is TRBJ2-5, the V gene TRBV7-2, with 8 bases fitting TRBD1. The CDR3 is made up of 15 amino acids. V lost 3 bases, J lost 5 bases, and 8 bases stayed unmatched. Germline-derived CDR1 and CDR2 are SGHTA and FQGNSA. CDR3 sequence (DNA): TGTGCCAGCAGCTTCGACAGGGGTCTTGCTGAGACCCAGTACTTC. Translated: CASSFDRGLAETQYF.

This clonotype was recorded at least ten times. The gene calls are TRBV10-1 and TRBJ2-7; D assignment may be TRBD1 or TRBD2 (6 bases each). Germline V lookup: CDR1 WNHNN, CDR2 SYGVQD (reference sequence). V dropped 5 bases and J dropped 2 bases, with 13 bases sitting between them. The CDR3 has 14 residues. The CDR3 spells CASSTGSGAYEQYF. The CDR3 nucleotides are TGCGCCAGCAGTACAGGGTCGGGGGCCTACGAGCAGTACTTC.

The chain employs TRBV6-5 and TRBJ2-6, with TRBD1 matching over 7 bases. Trimming took 2 bases from V and 12 from J; bases not matched to a gene: 13. Germline V CDR1 and CDR2: MNHEY, SVGAGI. This CDR3 is 16 amino acids long. The CDR3 DNA reads as TGTGCCAGCAGTTACGGACAGTTAACAGGGGTCAGCGTCCTGACTTTC. Translating gives CASSYGQLTGVSVLTF.

This clonotype showed up just a few times. The rearrangement uses TRBV12-3 or TRBV12-4 and TRBJ1-5, with no clear D. CDR3 length: 13 residues. Between the trimmed V and J ends, which lost 6 bases and 6 bases, there was a span of 12 bases. CDR3: CASSPVITQPQHF. CDR3 coding DNA: TGTGCCAGCAGCCCCGTCATAACTCAGCCCCAGCATTTT.

This clonotype has a count of ten or more. V usage is TRBV20-1 and J usage is TRBJ2-5, with D perhaps TRBD1 (6 bases). V dropped 0 bases and J dropped 5 bases, with 13 bases sitting between them. Germline lookup yields CDR1 DFQATT and CDR2 SNEGSKA (reference sequence). This CDR3 is built from 14 residues. CDR3 DNA sequence: TGCAGTGCTAGAGATCGCACAGGGAAGGAGACCCAGTACTTC. It codes for CSARDRTGKETQYF.

This clonotype was counted many times. V gene TRBV5-1 combines with J gene TRBJ2-7; 9 nucleotides match TRBD2. Germline assignment: CDR1 SGHRS and CDR2 YFSETQ. The V gene end was trimmed by 2 bases and the J gene end by 2 bases; junction bases not matched to a gene: 2. The CDR3 runs to 14 residues. CDR3 DNA sequence: TGCGCCAGCAGCTTTAGCGGGGGCACCTACGAGCAGTACTTC. It yields the protein CASSFSGGTYEQYF.

In this sample, this clonotype turned up many times. J is TRBJ1-1 and V is TRBV25-1; a weak D match, TRBD1 (5 bases). Germline V gene sequence: CDR1 MGHDK, CDR2 SYGVNS. The V end was cut by 1 base, the J end by 1 base, with 10 bases between. This CDR3 is 15 amino acids long. The CDR3 region is CASSESGQGNTEAFF. For the CDR3, the DNA is TGTGCCAGCAGTGAATCGGGCCAGGGGAACACTGAAGCTTTCTTT. Full variable domain (outside the CDR3, taken from reference TRBV25-1 and TRBJ1-1): EADIYQTPRYLVIGTGKKITLECSQTMGHDKMYWYQQDPGMELHLIHYSYGVNSTEKGDLSSESTVSRIRTEHFPLTLESARPSHTSQYLCASSESGQGNTEAFFGQGTRLTVV.

This clonotype was seen only a few times. The V and J genes are TRBV11-3 and TRBJ2-5, with D possibly TRBD2 on 6 matching bases. Per the germline V gene, CDR1 is SGHNT and CDR2 is YENEEA. Trimming left V 7 bases short and J 2 bases short, with 20 bases between. CDR3 length: 16 amino acids. The CDR3 is CASTLEGSVWQETQYF. DNA of the CDR3: TGTGCCAGCACCCTGGAGGGGTCGGTTTGGCAAGAGACCCAGTACTTC.